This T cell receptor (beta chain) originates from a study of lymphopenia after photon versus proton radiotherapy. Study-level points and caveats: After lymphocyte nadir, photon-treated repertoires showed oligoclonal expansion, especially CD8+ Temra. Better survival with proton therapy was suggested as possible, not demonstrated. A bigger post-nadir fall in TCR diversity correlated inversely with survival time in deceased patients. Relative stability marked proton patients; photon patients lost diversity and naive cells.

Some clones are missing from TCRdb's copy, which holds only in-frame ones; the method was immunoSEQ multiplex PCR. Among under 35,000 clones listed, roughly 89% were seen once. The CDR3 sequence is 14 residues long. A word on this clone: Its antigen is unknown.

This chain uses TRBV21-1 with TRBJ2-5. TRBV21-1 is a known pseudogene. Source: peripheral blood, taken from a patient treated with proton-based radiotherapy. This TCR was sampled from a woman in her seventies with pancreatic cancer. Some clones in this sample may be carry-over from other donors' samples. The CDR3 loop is CASSKERKQETQYF. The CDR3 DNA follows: TGTGCCAGCAGCAAAGAACGGAAACAAGAGACCCAGTACTTC.